Below, 32 T cell receptor beta chains from the same sample are listed, as sequenced in a study of beta chain features in type 1 diabetes. Sequenced material consisted of expressed TCRB transcripts (all of the isolated RNA was reverse transcribed). Produced via immunoSEQ multiplex PCR; TCRdb's table is partial and in-frame only. The sample records about 250,000 clones, 13% to 15% being singletons. Sequenced material: naive CD4+ T cells from blood. These receptors came from a middle-aged woman in good health.

The sample holds a few counts of this clone. The J gene is TRBJ2-7, the V gene TRBV19; TRBD1 is a possible D gene (6 bases). The CDR3 is 11 residues long. Germline V gene lookup returns CDR1 LNHDA and CDR2 SQIVND (reference sequence). V was cut by 8 bases and J by 3 bases, with 8 bases left in between. CDR3 nucleotides: TGTGCCAGTGGACAGTACTACGAGCAGTACTTC. Translated, it gives CASGQYYEQYF.

This chain connects TRBV7-2 to TRBJ2-7; D is perhaps TRBD2 (7 bases). V was cut by 2 bases and J by 1 base, with 18 bases left in between. CDR1 and CDR2 (germline): SGHTA, FQGNSA. The CDR3 runs to 17 residues. The chain's CDR3 is CASSLRGGGGGSYEQYF. CDR3 DNA: TGTGCCAGCAGCTTAAGGGGGGGCGGTGGAGGTTCCTACGAGCAGTACTTC. Combining the CDR3 with reference TRBV7-2 and TRBJ2-7 gives the whole variable domain GAGVSQSPSNKVTEKGKDVELRCDPISGHTALYWYRQSLGQGLEFLIYFQGNSAPDKSGLPSDRFSAERTGGSVSTLTIQRTQQEDSAVYLCASSLRGGGGGSYEQYFGPGTRLTVT.

The table lists this clone with a few counts. V gene TRBV7-9 combines with J gene TRBJ2-3, with TRBD2 matching 10 bases. The ends lost 4 bases at V and 2 bases at J; junction bases unmatched: 9. Germline loops: CDR1 SEHNR, CDR2 FQNEAQ (reference sequence). CDR3 size: 17 residues. The CDR3 is CASSSPALAGATDTQYF. As DNA, the CDR3 is TGTGCCAGCAGCTCCCCCGCCCTAGCGGGGGCCACAGATACGCAGTATTTT.

The sample holds a few counts of this clone. The chain couples TRBV5-1 to TRBJ2-3, with TRBD2 matching 9 bases. There are 14 residues in the CDR3. CDR1 is SGHRS, CDR2 YFSETQ, per germline. The V and J ends lost 0 bases and 5 bases, in that order; junction bases with no gene match: 1. This CDR3 is CASSLGTSVDTQYF. In nucleotides, the CDR3 is TGCGCCAGCAGCTTGGGGACTAGCGTAGATACGCAGTATTTT.

This clone turned up a few times. The chain combines TRBV18 with TRBJ2-7; TRBD2 is a possible D gene (5 bases). Germline V gene lookup returns CDR1 KGHSH and CDR2 LQKENI. The CDR3 length is 14 residues. Deletions cut 1 base from V and 5 bases from J, with 12 bases between. The CDR3 sequence: CASSPRAGLHEQYF. CDR3 in DNA: TGTGCCAGCTCACCACGCGCGGGTCTTCACGAGCAGTACTTC.

Only a few counts were recorded for this clone. The genes are TRBV7-9 and TRBJ1-2; D remains ambiguous. The V gene lost 2 bases and the J gene lost 4 bases, with 5 bases spanning the gap. There are 12 residues in the CDR3. CDR1 SEHNR and CDR2 FQNEAQ come from the germline V gene (reference sequence). The CDR3 DNA reads as TGTGCCAGCAGCTTACCCCTCTATGGCTACACCTTC. It translates to CASSLPLYGYTF.

This clone was counted a few times. The chain uses TRBV7-9 and TRBJ1-1, with 8 nucleotides matching TRBD1. This CDR3 spans 14 amino acids. The V segment lost 4 bases and the J segment 5 bases; nucleotides outside the gene matches: 6. Germline values: CDR1 SEHNR, CDR2 FQNEAQ (reference sequence). CDR3 sequence: CASSSQGAQTEAFF. The CDR3 DNA reads as TGTGCCAGCAGCTCTCAGGGGGCGCAAACTGAAGCTTTCTTT.

The gene calls are TRBV5-1 and TRBJ2-1; a weak D match, TRBD2 (5 bases). The germline gives CDR1 SGHRS, CDR2 YFSETQ. The ends were cut back, 1 base at V and 2 bases at J, with 10 bases in the middle. The CDR3 totals 15 residues. CDR3 protein: CASSLNAGTYNEQFF. CDR3 coding DNA: TGCGCCAGCAGCTTGAATGCCGGGACCTACAATGAGCAGTTCTTC.

This clone was seen a handful of times. The chain carries TRBV12-5 and TRBJ1-2; TRBD1 might be the D (5 bases). Germline V gives CDR1 LGHNT, CDR2 FRNRAP. The CDR3 has 14 amino acids. With 2 bases removed from V and 5 bases from J, the gap between germline ends came to 12 bases. CDR3 sequence reads: CASGLSPDSYGYTF. The CDR3 nucleotides are TGTGCTAGTGGTTTGTCCCCAGACAGTTATGGCTACACCTTC. Variable domain in full (rest from reference TRBV12-5 and TRBJ1-2): DARVTQTPRHKVTEMGQEVTMRCQPILGHNTVFWYRQTMMQGLELLAYFRNRAPLDDSGMPKDRFSAEMPDATLATLKIQPSEPRDSAVYFCASGLSPDSYGYTFGSGTRLTVV.

The chain couples TRBV6-6 to TRBJ1-5; possible D gene TRBD1, 6 bases. The CDR3 loop spans 16 amino acids. Looked up from germline, CDR1 is MNHNY and CDR2 is SVGAGI (reference sequence). V lost 2 bases to trimming and J lost 4 bases, with 15 bases between them. CDR3 DNA: TGTGCCAGCAGTTACCCCCAGGGGATCTCAAATCAGCCCCAGCATTTT. It translates to CASSYPQGISNQPQHF.

This clone was recorded a few times. This chain connects TRBV10-3 to TRBJ1-5; a possible D gene is TRBD1 (6 bases). CDR1 ENHRY and CDR2 SYGVKD come from the germline V gene. Trimming cost V 10 bases and J 7 bases, with 17 bases left between them. The CDR3 sequence is 13 residues long. CDR3 sequence reads: CATMAQGWQPQHF. The CDR3 nucleotides are TGTGCCACCATGGCACAGGGATGGCAGCCCCAGCATTTT.

The chain has TRBV10-3 and TRBJ2-2, with 7 bases that match TRBD1. The CDR3 spans 16 residues. J was trimmed by 0 bases and V by 4 bases; bases with no gene match: 5. Germline V lookup: CDR1 ENHRY, CDR2 SYGVKD. The CDR3: CAISATGTANTGELFF. The DNA of the CDR3 is TGTGCCATCAGTGCGACCGGGACAGCGAACACCGGGGAGCTGTTTTTT.

This clone was counted only a few times. The chain employs TRBV19 and TRBJ2-2; a possible D gene is TRBD1 (6 bases). This CDR3 is 15 amino acids long. V lost 3 bases and J lost 1, with 9 bases in between. Germline CDR1 reads LNHDA; CDR2 reads SQIVND (reference sequence). CDR3 residues: CASSIQTGNTGELFF. The CDR3 coding sequence is TGTGCCAGTAGTATTCAGACAGGGAACACCGGGGAGCTGTTTTTT.

This clone appeared a few times. The chain employs TRBV5-6 and TRBJ2-6; the match to TRBD2 covers 9 bases. The CDR3 runs 16 residues. The trim removed 0 bases at V and 2 bases at J, leaving 0 bases unmatched. Germline assignment: CDR1 SGHDT and CDR2 YYEEEE. CDR3 in DNA: TGTGCCAGCAGCTTGGGCGGGGGGGCTGGGGCCAACGTCCTGACTTTC. Amino acids: CASSLGGGAGANVLTF.

There are a few counts of this clone. The chain is built from TRBV7-6 and TRBJ2-3, with D possibly matching TRBD2 (5 bases). V was pared by 1 base and J by 2 bases, with 13 bases between. CDR3 size: 16 residues. Germline V gives CDR1 SGHVS, CDR2 FNYEAQ. This chain's CDR3 is CASSLGGALNTDTQYF. CDR3 coding DNA: TGTGCCAGCAGCTTAGGGGGAGCGTTAAACACAGATACGCAGTATTTT.

This clone turned up a few times. V is TRBV9 and J is TRBJ1-1, with D perhaps matching TRBD1 (6 bases). The CDR3 contains 15 residues. Trimming removed 3 bases at V and 0 bases at J, with 12 bases between. Germline CDR1 SGDLS, CDR2 YYNGEE. DNA of the CDR3: TGTGCCAGCAGCGAACAGGGACCCGTGAACACTGAAGCTTTCTTT. Encoded protein: CASSEQGPVNTEAFF. The entire variable domain, with the rest obtained from reference TRBV9 and TRBJ1-1, is as follows: DSGVTQTPKHLITATGQRVTLRCSPRSGDLSVYWYQQSLDQGLQFLIQYYNGEERAKGNILERFSAQQFPDLHSELNLSSLELGDSALYFCASSEQGPVNTEAFFGQGTRLTVV.

V usage is TRBV5-4 and J usage is TRBJ2-1, with TRBD1 matching 8 bases. Germline V gives CDR1 SGHNT, CDR2 YYREEE (reference sequence). Losses at the gene ends were 3 bases for V and 8 bases for J; bases not matched to a gene: 4. The CDR3 sequence is 13 residues long. Written as DNA, the CDR3 is TGTGCCAGCAGCTCAGCAGGGGGCGATGAGCAGTTCTTC. Encoded protein: CASSSAGGDEQFF.

This clone was seen a handful of times. The chain combines TRBV5-6 with TRBJ2-3; D is uncertain. The CDR3 consists of 13 residues. Between the trimmed V and J ends, which lost 4 bases and 1 base, there was a span of 7 bases. CDR1 is SGHDT and CDR2 is YYEEEE in the germline V gene. The CDR3 region is CASSKRGTDTQYF. The CDR3 nucleotides are TGTGCCAGCAGCAAACGGGGCACAGATACGCAGTATTTT.

This clone was observed a few times. The genes are TRBV25-1 and TRBJ1-6; D might be TRBD1 (6 bases). Trimming took 6 bases from V and 0 from J, leaving 6 bases between them. This CDR3 is built from 14 residues. CDR1 is MGHDK, CDR2 SYGVNS, per germline. CDR3 DNA sequence: TGTGCCAGCAGGGACAGCTCCTATAATTCACCCCTCCACTTT. This sequence encodes CASRDSSYNSPLHF.

In this sample, this clone turned up many times. This sequence joins TRBV13 and TRBJ2-5, with a tentative D call TRBD2 (6 bases). Trimming left V 2 bases short and J 2 bases short, with 12 bases between. The CDR3 is made up of 15 amino acids. Per germline, CDR1 PRHDT and CDR2 FYEKMQ (reference sequence). The CDR3 reads CASSLSWGVQETQYF. CDR3 DNA: TGTGCCAGCAGCTTATCCTGGGGGGTACAAGAGACCCAGTACTTC.

The rearrangement links TRBV10-3 to TRBJ2-3; 9 bases agree with TRBD1. The CDR3 is 16 amino acids. J gave up 5 bases and V 10 bases, and 16 bases lay outside the gene matches. The germline V gene encodes CDR1 ENHRY and CDR2 SYGVKD. Written as DNA, the CDR3 is TGTGCCACCTATCCTGGACAGGGGCGCGCGGGAGATACGCAGTATTTT. Translation gives CATYPGQGRAGDTQYF.

The gene calls are TRBV25-1 and TRBJ1-6; 8 positions agree with TRBD1. This CDR3 region has 16 residues. CDR1 and CDR2 (germline): MGHDK, SYGVNS. V shed 6 bases and J 5 bases; nucleotides not matched to a gene: 9. CDR3 DNA sequence: TGTGCCAGCAGGCGAACCGGGACAGGACATAATTCACCCCTCCACTTT. Translating gives CASRRTGTGHNSPLHF.

In this sample, this clone turned up a few times. V is TRBV19 and J is TRBJ2-1; 9 nucleotides line up with TRBD1. CDR3 length equals 17 residues. Germline lookup yields CDR1 LNHDA and CDR2 SQIVND (reference sequence). V gave up 9 bases and J gave up 9 bases; unmatched junction bases: 21. The CDR3 DNA sequence: TGTGCCAGCTCACAGGGTACCGCGGGACAGGGCGTCTTTGAGCAGTTCTTC. Amino acids: CASSQGTAGQGVFEQFF.

This sequence joins TRBV5-1 and TRBJ2-3; 11 bases fit TRBD2. The CDR3 sequence is 16 residues long. V gave up 4 bases and J gave up 3 bases; unmatched junction bases: 7. Germline V gene sequence: CDR1 SGHRS, CDR2 YFSETQ. The CDR3 spells CASSGVGTSGTDTQYF. Written as DNA, the CDR3 is TGCGCCAGCAGCGGGGTGGGGACTAGCGGAACAGATACGCAGTATTTT.

In this sample, this clone turned up a few times. The chain carries TRBV20-1 and TRBJ2-5, with D maybe TRBD2 (5 bases). CDR1 is DFQATT, CDR2 SNEGSKA, per germline (reference sequence). The CDR3 runs to 11 residues. V was trimmed by 5 bases and J by 5 bases, leaving 9 bases between them. The CDR3 DNA sequence: TGCAGTGCTGAAGGACTCGAGACCCAGTACTTC. As protein: CSAEGLETQYF.

In its sample, this clone was seen a few times. The CDR3 here is CASSYSTGNGYTF. DNA of the CDR3: TGTGCCAGCAGTTACTCGACAGGGAATGGCTACACCTTC. This sequence joins TRBV6-5 and TRBJ1-2; TRBD1 matches at 7 bases. Looked up from germline, CDR1 is MNHEY and CDR2 is SVGAGI. V trimming: 0 bases; J trimming: 6 bases; junction bases outside the gene matches: 1. The CDR3 runs to 13 residues.

This clone was seen once. V and J are TRBV5-6 and TRBJ2-5; D is perhaps TRBD2 (5 bases). The V gene's germline CDR1 is SGHDT and CDR2 YYEEEE. The V and J ends lost 0 bases and 4 bases respectively, with 13 bases between them. The CDR3 is made up of 15 amino acids. The CDR3 spells CASSLDVTKGETQYF. DNA for the CDR3: TGTGCCAGCAGCTTGGACGTGACTAAGGGAGAGACCCAGTACTTC.

This chain joins TRBV20-1 and TRBJ1-1; no firm D call. Germline lookup yields CDR1 DFQATT and CDR2 SNEGSKA (reference sequence). The CDR3 is 11 residues long. V dropped 6 bases and J dropped 3 bases, with 8 bases sitting between them. CDR3 residues: CSAPTDTEAFF. The CDR3 coding sequence is TGCAGTGCCCCGACTGACACTGAAGCTTTCTTT.

The gene calls are TRBV19 and TRBJ2-2, with 8 nucleotides matching TRBD1. This CDR3 is built from 14 residues. Trimming took 5 bases from V and 5 from J; bases not matched to a gene: 4. From germline, CDR1 is LNHDA and CDR2 SQIVND (reference sequence). The CDR3 bases are TGTGCCAGTAGTTCAGGGGGCTTGACCGGGGAGCTGTTTTTT. The encoded protein is CASSSGGLTGELFF.

This chain joins TRBV6-6 and TRBJ2-1; D perhaps matches TRBD2 (6 bases). The CDR3 sequence is 13 residues long. Germline assignment: CDR1 MNHNY and CDR2 SVGAGI (reference sequence). V gave up 6 bases and J gave up 6 bases, with 12 bases separating them. CDR3 amino acids: CASRDTSINEQFF. The CDR3 DNA sequence: TGTGCCAGCAGGGATACTAGCATCAATGAGCAGTTCTTC.

The V gene is TRBV5-1, the J gene TRBJ2-4, with 7 bases lining up with TRBD2. In germline, CDR1 is SGHRS, CDR2 YFSETQ. The CDR3 totals 14 residues. V was pared by 5 bases and J by 8 bases, with 10 bases of the junction left unmatched. The CDR3 DNA reads as TGCGCCAGCAGGAGCGGGACGTCCAACGACATTCAGTACTTC. Translating gives CASRSGTSNDIQYF.

The chain is built from TRBV5-1 and TRBJ2-5; D possibly corresponds to TRBD1 (6 bases). The CDR3 is 15 residues long. Trimming pared 0 bases from V and 3 bases from J, leaving 12 bases between. Germline values: CDR1 SGHRS, CDR2 YFSETQ. CDR3 sequence reads: CASSLAPDSEETQYF. The CDR3 coding sequence is TGCGCCAGCAGCTTGGCACCGGACAGTGAAGAGACCCAGTACTTC.